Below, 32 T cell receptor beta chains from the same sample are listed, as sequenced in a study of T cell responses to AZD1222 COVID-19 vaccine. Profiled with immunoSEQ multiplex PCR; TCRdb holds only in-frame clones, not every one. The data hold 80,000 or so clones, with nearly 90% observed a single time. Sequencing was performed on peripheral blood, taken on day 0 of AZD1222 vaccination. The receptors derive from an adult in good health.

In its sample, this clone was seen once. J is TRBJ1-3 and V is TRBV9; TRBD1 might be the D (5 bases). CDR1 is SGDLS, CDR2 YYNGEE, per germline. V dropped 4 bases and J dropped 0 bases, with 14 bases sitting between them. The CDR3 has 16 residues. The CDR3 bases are TGTGCCAGCAGCCCCCCGGGGGGGTTCTCTGGAAACACCATATATTTT. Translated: CASSPPGGFSGNTIYF.

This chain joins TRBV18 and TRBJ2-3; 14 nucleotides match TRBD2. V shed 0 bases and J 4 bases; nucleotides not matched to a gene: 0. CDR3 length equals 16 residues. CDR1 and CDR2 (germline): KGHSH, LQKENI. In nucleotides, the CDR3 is TGTGCCAGCTCACCACCGGGACTAGCGGGAGCAGATACGCAGTATTTT. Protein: CASSPPGLAGADTQYF.

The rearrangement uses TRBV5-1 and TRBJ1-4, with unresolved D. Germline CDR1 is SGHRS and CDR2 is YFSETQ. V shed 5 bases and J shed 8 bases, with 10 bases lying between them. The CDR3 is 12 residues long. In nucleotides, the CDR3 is TGCGCCAGCAGGGAGGGTCAGGAAAAACTGTTTTTT. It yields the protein CASREGQEKLFF.

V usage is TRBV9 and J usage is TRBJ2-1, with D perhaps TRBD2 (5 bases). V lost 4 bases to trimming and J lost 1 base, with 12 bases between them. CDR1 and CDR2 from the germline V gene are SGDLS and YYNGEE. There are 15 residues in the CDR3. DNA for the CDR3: TGTGCCAGCAGCACTCGGACTGCTTCCTACAATGAGCAGTTCTTC. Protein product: CASSTRTASYNEQFF.

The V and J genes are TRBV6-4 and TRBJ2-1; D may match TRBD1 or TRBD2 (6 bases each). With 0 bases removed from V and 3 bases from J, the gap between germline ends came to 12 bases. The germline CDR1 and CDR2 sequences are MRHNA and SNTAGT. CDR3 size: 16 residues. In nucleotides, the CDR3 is TGTGCCAGCAGTGACTCTCCGGGGGCGATCTACAATGAGCAGTTCTTC. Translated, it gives CASSDSPGAIYNEQFF.

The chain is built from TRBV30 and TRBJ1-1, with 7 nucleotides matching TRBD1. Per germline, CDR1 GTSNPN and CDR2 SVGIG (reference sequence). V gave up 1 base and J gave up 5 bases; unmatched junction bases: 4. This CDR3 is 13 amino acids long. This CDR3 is CAWSGTGGTEAFF. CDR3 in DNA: TGTGCCTGGAGTGGGACAGGCGGTACTGAAGCTTTCTTT. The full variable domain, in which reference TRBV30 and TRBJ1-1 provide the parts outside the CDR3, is SQTIHQWPATLVQPVGSPLSLECTVEGTSNPNLYWYRQAAGRGLQLLFYSVGIGQISSEVPQNLSASRPQDRQFILSSKKLLLSDSGFYLCAWSGTGGTEAFFGQGTRLTVV.

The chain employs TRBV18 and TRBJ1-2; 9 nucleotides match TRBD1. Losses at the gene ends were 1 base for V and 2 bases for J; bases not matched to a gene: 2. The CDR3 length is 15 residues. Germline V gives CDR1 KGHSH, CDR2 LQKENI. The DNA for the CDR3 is TGTGCCAGCTCACCACGGACAGGGGAGAACTATGGCTACACCTTC. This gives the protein CASSPRTGENYGYTF. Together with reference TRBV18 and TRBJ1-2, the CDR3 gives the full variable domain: NAGVMQNPRHLVRRRGQEARLRCSPMKGHSHVYWYRQLPEEGLKFMVYLQKENIIDESGMPKERFSAEFPKEGPSILRIQQVVRGDSAAYFCASSPRTGENYGYTFGSGTRLTVV.

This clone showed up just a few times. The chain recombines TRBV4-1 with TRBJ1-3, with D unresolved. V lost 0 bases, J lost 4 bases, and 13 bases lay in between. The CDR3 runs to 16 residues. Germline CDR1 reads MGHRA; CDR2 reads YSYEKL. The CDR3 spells CASSQEGRLYGNTIYF. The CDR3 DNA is TGCGCCAGCAGCCAAGAAGGCAGGTTATACGGAAACACCATATATTTT.

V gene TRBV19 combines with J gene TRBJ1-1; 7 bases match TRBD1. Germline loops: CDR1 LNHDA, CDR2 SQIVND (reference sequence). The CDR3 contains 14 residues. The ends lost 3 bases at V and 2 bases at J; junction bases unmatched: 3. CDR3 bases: TGTGCCAGTAGTATCCGGACAGGCAACACTGAAGCTTTCTTT. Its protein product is CASSIRTGNTEAFF.

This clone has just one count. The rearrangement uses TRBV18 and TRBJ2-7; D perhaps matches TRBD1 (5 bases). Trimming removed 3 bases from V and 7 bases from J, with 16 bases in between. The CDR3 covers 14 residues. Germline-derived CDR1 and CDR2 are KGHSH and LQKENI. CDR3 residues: CASSPELSRGEQYF. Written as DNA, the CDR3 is TGTGCCAGCTCACCCGAACTTTCTAGGGGAGAGCAGTACTTC.

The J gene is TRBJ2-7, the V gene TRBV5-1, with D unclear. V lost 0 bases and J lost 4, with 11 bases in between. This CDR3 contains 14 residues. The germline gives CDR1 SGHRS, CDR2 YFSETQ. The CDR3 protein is CASSLASTGYEQYF. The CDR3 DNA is TGCGCCAGCAGCTTGGCCTCTACGGGTTACGAGCAGTACTTC.

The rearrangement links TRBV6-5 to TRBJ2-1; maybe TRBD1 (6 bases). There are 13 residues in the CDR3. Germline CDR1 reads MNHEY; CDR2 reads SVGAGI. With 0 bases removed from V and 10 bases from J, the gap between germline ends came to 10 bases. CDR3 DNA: TGTGCCAGCAGTTACTCGGGGGCACGGGAGCAGTTCTTC. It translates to CASSYSGAREQFF.

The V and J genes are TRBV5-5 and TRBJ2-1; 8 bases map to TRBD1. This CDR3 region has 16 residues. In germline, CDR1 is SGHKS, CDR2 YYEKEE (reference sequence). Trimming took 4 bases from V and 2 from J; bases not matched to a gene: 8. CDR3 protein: CASSGRTGTTYNEQFF. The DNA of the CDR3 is TGTGCCAGCAGCGGACGGACAGGGACGACCTACAATGAGCAGTTCTTC. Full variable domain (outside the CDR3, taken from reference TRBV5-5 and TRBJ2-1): DAGVTQSPTHLIKTRGQQVTLRCSPISGHKSVSWYQQVLGQGPQFIFQYYEKEERGRGNFPDRFSARQFPNYSSELNVNALLLGDSALYLCASSGRTGTTYNEQFFGPGTRLTVL.

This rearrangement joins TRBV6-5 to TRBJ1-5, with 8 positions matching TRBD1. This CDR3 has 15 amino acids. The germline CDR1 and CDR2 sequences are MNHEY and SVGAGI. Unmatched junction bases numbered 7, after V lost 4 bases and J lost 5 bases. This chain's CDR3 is CASSWLAGGDQPQHF. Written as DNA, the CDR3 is TGTGCCAGCAGTTGGTTGGCAGGGGGCGATCAGCCCCAGCATTTT.

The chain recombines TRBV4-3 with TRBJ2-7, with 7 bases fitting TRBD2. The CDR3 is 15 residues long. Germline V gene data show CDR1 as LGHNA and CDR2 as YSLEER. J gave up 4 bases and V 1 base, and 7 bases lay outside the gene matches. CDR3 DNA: TGCGCCAGCAGCCAAGCGGCGGGAGTTGGTTACGAGCAGTACTTC. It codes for CASSQAAGVGYEQYF.

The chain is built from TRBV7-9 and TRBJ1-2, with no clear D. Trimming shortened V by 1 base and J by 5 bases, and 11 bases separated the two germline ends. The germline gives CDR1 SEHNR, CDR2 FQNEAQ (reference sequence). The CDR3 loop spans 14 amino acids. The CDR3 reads CASSLEQTLYGYTF. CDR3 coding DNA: TGTGCCAGCAGCTTAGAACAGACTCTATATGGCTACACCTTC. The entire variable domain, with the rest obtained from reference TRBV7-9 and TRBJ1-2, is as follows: DTGVSQNPRHKITKRGQNVTFRCDPISEHNRLYWYRQTLGQGPEFLTYFQNEAQLEKSRLLSDRFSAERPKGSFSTLEIQRTEQGDSAMYLCASSLEQTLYGYTFGSGTRLTVV.

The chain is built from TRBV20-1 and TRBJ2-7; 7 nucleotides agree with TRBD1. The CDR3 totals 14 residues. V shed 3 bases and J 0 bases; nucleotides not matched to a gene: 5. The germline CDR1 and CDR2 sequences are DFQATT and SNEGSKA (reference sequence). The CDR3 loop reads CSASNRQGSYEQYF. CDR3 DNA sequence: TGCAGTGCTAGTAACCGACAGGGCTCCTACGAGCAGTACTTC.

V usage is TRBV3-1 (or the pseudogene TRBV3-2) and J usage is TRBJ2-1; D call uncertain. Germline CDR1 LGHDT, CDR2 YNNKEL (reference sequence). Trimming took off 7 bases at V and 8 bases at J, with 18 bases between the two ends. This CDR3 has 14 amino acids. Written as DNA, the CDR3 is TGTGCCAGCACCGGTGATACAATAGTCCATGAGCAGTTCTTC. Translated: CASTGDTIVHEQFF.

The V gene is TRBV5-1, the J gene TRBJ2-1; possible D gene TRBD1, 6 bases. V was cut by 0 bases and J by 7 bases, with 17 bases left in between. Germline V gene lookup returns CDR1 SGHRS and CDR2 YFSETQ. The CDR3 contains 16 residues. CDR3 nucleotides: TGCGCCAGCAGCTTGGCACAGGGATCGATGGGAAATGAGCAGTTCTTC. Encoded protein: CASSLAQGSMGNEQFF.

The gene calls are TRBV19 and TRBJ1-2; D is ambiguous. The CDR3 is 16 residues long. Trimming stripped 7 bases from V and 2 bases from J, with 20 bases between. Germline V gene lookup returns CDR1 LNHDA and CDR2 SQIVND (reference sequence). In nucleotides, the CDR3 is TGTGCCAGTATTAATGGGCCGCCCATGGGGAACTATGGCTACACCTTC. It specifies CASINGPPMGNYGYTF.

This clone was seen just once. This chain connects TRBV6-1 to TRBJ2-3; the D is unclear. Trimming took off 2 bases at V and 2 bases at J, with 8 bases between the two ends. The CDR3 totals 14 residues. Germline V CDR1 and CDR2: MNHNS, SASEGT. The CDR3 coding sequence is TGTGCCAGCAGTGAACGTGGGCCCACAGATACGCAGTATTTT. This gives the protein CASSERGPTDTQYF.

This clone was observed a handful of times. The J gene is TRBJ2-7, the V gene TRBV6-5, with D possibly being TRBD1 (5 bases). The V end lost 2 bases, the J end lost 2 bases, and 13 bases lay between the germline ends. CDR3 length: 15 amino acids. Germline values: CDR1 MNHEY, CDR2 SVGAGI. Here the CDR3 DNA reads TGTGCCAGCAGTTACGGGGCAGGTCCCACCTACGAGCAGTACTTC. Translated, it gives CASSYGAGPTYEQYF.

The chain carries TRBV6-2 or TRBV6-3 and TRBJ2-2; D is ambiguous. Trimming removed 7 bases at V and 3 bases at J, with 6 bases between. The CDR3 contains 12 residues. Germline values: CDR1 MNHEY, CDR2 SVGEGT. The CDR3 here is CASNPYTGELFF. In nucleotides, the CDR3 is TGTGCCAGCAACCCCTACACCGGGGAGCTGTTTTTT.

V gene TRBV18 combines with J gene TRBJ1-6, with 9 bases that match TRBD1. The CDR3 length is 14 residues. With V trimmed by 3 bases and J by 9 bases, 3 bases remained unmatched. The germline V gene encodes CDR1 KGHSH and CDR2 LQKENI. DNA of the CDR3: TGTGCCAGCTCACCGGGACAGGGAGTTTCACCCCTCCACTTT. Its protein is CASSPGQGVSPLHF.

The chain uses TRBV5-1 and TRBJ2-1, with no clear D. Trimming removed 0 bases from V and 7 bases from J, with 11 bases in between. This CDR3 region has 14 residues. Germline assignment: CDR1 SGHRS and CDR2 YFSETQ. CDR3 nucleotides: TGCGCCAGCAGCTTGGTCGGGTTGTTGAATGAGCAGTTCTTC. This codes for CASSLVGLLNEQFF.

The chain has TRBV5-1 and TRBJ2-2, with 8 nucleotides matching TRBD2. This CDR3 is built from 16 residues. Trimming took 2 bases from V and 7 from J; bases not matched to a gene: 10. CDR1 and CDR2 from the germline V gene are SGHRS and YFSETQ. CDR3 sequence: CASSFTSGVSGGELFF. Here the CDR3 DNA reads TGCGCCAGCAGCTTTACTAGCGGAGTGAGTGGCGGGGAGCTGTTTTTT.

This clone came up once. The CDR3 region is CAISAGGGGEKLFF. CDR3 bases: TGTGCCATCAGTGCAGGAGGGGGCGGCGAAAAACTGTTTTTT. The V gene is TRBV10-3, the J gene TRBJ1-4, with TRBD1 matching 7 bases. The length of the CDR3 is 14 residues. Germline values: CDR1 ENHRY, CDR2 SYGVKD. Unmatched junction bases numbered 7, after V lost 4 bases and J lost 8 bases.

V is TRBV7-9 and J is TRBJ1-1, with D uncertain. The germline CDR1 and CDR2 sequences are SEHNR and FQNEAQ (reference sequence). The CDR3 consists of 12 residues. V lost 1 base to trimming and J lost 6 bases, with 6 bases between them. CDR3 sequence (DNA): TGTGCCAGCAGCTTAGGATCCCCTGAAGCTTTCTTT. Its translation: CASSLGSPEAFF.

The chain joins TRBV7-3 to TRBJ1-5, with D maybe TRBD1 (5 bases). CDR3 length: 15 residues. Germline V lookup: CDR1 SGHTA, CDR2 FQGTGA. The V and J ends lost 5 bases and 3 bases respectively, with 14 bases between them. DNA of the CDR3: TGTGCCAGCAGCCCCGCGGGGGGGTACAATCAGCCCCAGCATTTT. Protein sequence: CASSPAGGYNQPQHF.

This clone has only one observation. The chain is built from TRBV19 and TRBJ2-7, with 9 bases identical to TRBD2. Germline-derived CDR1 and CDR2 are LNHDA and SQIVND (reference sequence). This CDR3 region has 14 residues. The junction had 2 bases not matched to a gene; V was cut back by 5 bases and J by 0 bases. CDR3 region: CASSYSGSSYEQYF. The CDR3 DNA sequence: TGTGCCAGTAGTTATAGCGGGAGCTCCTACGAGCAGTACTTC.

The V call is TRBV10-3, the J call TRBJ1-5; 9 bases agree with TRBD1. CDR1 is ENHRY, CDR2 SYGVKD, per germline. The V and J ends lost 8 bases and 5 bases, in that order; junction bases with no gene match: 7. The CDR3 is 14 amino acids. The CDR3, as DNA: TGTGCCATCGCTACAGGGGGCGTGGATCAGCCCCAGCATTTT. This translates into CAIATGGVDQPQHF.

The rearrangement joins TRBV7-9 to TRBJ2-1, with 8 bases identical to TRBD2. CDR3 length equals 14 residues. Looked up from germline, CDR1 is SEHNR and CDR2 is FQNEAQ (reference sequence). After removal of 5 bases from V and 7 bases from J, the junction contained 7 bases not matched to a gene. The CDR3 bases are TGTGCCAGCAGCGGTAGCGGGACGGGGAATGAGCAGTTCTTC. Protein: CASSGSGTGNEQFF.